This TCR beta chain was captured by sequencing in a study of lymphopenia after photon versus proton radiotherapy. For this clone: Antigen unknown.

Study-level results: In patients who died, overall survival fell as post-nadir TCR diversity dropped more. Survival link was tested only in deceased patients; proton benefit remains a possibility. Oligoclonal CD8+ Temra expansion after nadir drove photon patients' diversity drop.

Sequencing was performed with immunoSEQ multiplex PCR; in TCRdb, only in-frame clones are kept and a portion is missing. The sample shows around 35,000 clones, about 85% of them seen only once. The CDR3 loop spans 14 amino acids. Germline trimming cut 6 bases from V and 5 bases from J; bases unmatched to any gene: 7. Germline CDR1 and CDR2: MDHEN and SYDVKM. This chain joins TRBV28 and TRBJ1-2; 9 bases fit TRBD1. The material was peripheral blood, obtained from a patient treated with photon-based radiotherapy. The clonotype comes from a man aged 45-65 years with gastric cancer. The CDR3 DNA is TGTGCCAGCAGACGGGGACAGGGTAAATATGGCTACACCTTC. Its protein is CASRRGQGKYGYTF.